This T cell receptor (beta chain) was captured in a study of blood T cell repertoires in COVID-19. Study background: Nucleic acid was either cDNA or gDNA, and it came from T cells, B-cell-depleted T cells, or PBMCs.

This CDR3 has 14 amino acids. CDR1 is SNHLY, CDR2 FYNNEI, per germline. Losses at the gene ends were 8 bases for V and 9 bases for J; bases not matched to a gene: 10. Living in about two dozen US areas, the participants were between 18 and 89 years of age. Either two negative PCRs, clearance, or symptom resolution qualified Cohort 3 donors as recovered. Under the authors' procedure: Estimation of nucleated cell counts relied on the amplification of reference gene primers. Generated by immunoSEQ multiplex PCR, the TCRdb table keeps only in-frame clones and is missing some. For V, J and clone size, that table is used; D and trimming come from the DNA. The sample lists roughly 380,000 clones; 80% to 90% were seen once.

Sample: PBMCs or T cells enriched from blood (not recorded which). This TCR came from a young man who had recovered from COVID-19. The chain is built from TRBV2 and TRBJ2-1, with 10 nucleotides matching TRBD1. CDR3 coding DNA: TGTGCCAGCTGTAGACAGGGGGCGCGGGGTGAGCAGTTCTTC. Protein product: CASCRQGARGEQFF.